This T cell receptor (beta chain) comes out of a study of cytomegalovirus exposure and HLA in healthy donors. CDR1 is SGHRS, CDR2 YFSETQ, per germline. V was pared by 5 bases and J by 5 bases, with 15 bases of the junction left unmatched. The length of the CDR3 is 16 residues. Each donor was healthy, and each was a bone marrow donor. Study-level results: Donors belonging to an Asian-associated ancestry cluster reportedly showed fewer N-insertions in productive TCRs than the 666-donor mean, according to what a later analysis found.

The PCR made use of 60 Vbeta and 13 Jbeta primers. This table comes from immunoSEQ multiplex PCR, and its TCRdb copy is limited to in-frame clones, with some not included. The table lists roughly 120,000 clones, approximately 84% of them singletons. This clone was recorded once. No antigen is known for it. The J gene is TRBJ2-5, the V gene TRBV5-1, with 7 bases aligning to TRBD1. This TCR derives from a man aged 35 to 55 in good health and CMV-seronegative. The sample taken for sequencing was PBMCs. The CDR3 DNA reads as TGCGCCAGCAGGGGAATTCCCTTCGGGACAGAGGAGACCCAGTACTTC. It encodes CASRGIPFGTEETQYF. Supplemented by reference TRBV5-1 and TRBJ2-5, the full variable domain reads KAGVTQTPRYLIKTRGQQVTLSCSPISGHRSVSWYQQTPGQGLQFLFEYFSETQRNKGNFPGRFSGRQFSNSRSEMNVSTLELGDSALYLCASRGIPFGTEETQYFGPGTRLLVL.